The rows below give T cell receptor beta chains drawn from one sample of a study of regulatory and conventional T cells in RAG deficiency. The protocol was immunoSEQ multiplex PCR, while the TCRdb copy is restricted to in-frame clones and leaves out a portion. The table shows 29,000 or so clones, with about 95% occurring only once. These sequences were also reported in another study, on regulatory T cells.

Sequenced input: CD25- CD4+ T cells sorted from blood. Receptors originate from a human donor in good health. CDR3s include the opening cysteine and the closing phenylalanine or tryptophan. D genes are given only for firm matches. Size is stated for part of the rows, as once, few or many counts, or as a class when the clone is expanded.

V	J	size	D	DNA	CDR3
TRBV11-2	TRBJ2-5	NA	NA	TGTGCCAGCAGCCCGGGTGGGGGGGCGCGGGGAGCGACCCAGTACTTC	CASSPGGGARGATQYF
TRBV7-3	TRBJ1-2	NA	TRBD1	TGTGCCAGCAGCTTATCGACAGGGGGGGGCTATGGCTACACCTTC	CASSLSTGGGYGYTF
TRBV19	TRBJ1-6	few	NA	TGTGCCAGTAGTGAACAGGGAGATTCACCCCTCCACTTT	CASSEQGDSPLHF
TRBV14	TRBJ2-1	NA	TRBD2	TGTGCCAGCAGCCAACTACTAGCGGGCCACCAATTGAGGAATGAGCAGTTCTTC	CASSQLLAGHQLRNEQFF
TRBV11-2	TRBJ2-1	NA	NA	TGTGCCAGCAGCTTAGAACCAAGGGGTGAGCAGTTCTTC	CASSLEPRGEQFF
TRBV6-1	TRBJ1-5	NA	NA	TGTGCCAGCAGTGAAGGGAGTGGGGGCACTCAGCCCCAGCATTTT	CASSEGSGGTQPQHF
TRBV9	TRBJ1-1	NA	NA	TGTGCCAGCAGCCCCGGGTCCCCTAGCACTGAAGCTTTCTTT	CASSPGSPSTEAFF
TRBV5-5	TRBJ1-2	NA	NA	TGTGCCAGCAGCTTGGTGGGGGCGGCAGCTAACTATGGCTACACCTTC	CASSLVGAAANYGYTF
TRBV9	TRBJ2-5	NA	TRBD2	TGTGCCAGCAGCGCCAGCGGGACCACCCAAGAGACCCAGTACTTC	CASSASGTTQETQYF
TRBV5-6	TRBJ1-2	NA	TRBD1	TGTGCCAGCGGATCCGGGACAGGGGCTAACTATGGCTACACCTTC	CASGSGTGANYGYTF
TRBV10-3	TRBJ2-1	NA	TRBD1	TGTGCCGTAATGGGGGGGACAGGGGGCGCTGAGCAGTTCTTC	CAVMGGTGGAEQFF
TRBV15	TRBJ1-6	NA	NA	TGTGCCACCAGCAGAGAGCCCCCTACAGGGATCTATAATTCACCCCTCCACTTT	CATSREPPTGIYNSPLHF
TRBV6-5	TRBJ1-6	NA	NA	TGTGCCAGCAGTTACCCCGGTTATAATTCACCCCTCCACTTT	CASSYPGYNSPLHF
TRBV6-5	TRBJ1-1	NA	NA	TGTGCCAGCAGTTACCTCACCCCTATGAACACTGAAGCTTTCTTT	CASSYLTPMNTEAFF
TRBV7-3	TRBJ2-5	NA	NA	TGTGCCAGCAGCCTTGACAGGAGGGAGACCCAGTACTTC	CASSLDRRETQYF
TRBV6-5	TRBJ1-2	NA	NA	TGTGCCAGCAGTTACTCGGCGAGACGGGTCGGTGGCTACACCTTC	CASSYSARRVGGYTF
TRBV6-5	TRBJ1-4	few	TRBD1	TGTGCCAGCAGCCCCGACAGGGGGCAAGAAAAACTGTTTTTT	CASSPDRGQEKLFF
TRBV6-5	TRBJ1-1	NA	TRBD1	TGTGCCAGCAGTTTTCACGACAGGGCGGACACTGAAGCTTTCTTT	CASSFHDRADTEAFF
TRBV30	TRBJ2-7	NA	TRBD1	TGTGCCTGGAGGGGACAGGAGGAGCAGTACTTC	CAWRGQEEQYF
TRBV9	TRBJ1-3	NA	TRBD1	TGTGCCAGCAGCGCCATAACAGGGGCCAGCTCTGGAAACACCATATATTTT	CASSAITGASSGNTIYF
TRBV4-1	TRBJ1-5	NA	NA	TGCGCCAGCAGCCAAGGATCGATACCCCCAAGGAGAAATCAGCCCCAGCATTTT	CASSQGSIPPRRNQPQHF
TRBV6-1	TRBJ2-7	once	NA	TGTGCCAGCAGTGACTACAGGAGAATGTACGAGCAGTACTTC	CASSDYRRMYEQYF
TRBV9	TRBJ2-3	NA	TRBD2	TGTGCCAGCAGCGTAGGGCGGGCGGGGGAGGTAGATACGCAGTATTTT	CASSVGRAGEVDTQYF